The source of this T cell receptor beta chain is a study of blood T cell repertoires in COVID-19. Study-wide context: The United States, Italy and Spain supplied acute and convalescent COVID-19 samples. PBMCs, B-cell-depleted T cells, or T cells were the source of the cDNA or gDNA that made up the material.

As handled by the study authors: From reference gene primer amplification, estimates of nucleated cell counts were derived. Only in-frame clones appear in the TCRdb table, and some are missing; sequencing was by immunoSEQ multiplex PCR. For V, J and clone size, that table is used; D and trimming come from the DNA. Of over 200,000 clones in the sample, around 85% were seen once. Comments on this clone: In the same sample, other DNA sequences code for this CDR3.

Germline loops: CDR1 KGHSH, CDR2 LQKENI. The CDR3 is 13 amino acids. V gave up 2 bases and J gave up 1 base, with 6 bases separating them. Sequencing input: peripheral blood. This chain joins TRBV18 and TRBJ2-7; D is unclear. This TCR was sampled from a human donor in a cohort sampled during active COVID-19. In DNA form, the CDR3 reads TGTGCCAGCTCACCAGGTCTATCCTACGAGCAGTACTTC. This gives the protein CASSPGLSYEQYF.